This T cell receptor (beta chain) was recorded in a study of response to subunit inactivated influenza vaccine. A single record per CDR3 protein comes from TCRdb applying MiXCR to the RT-PCR reads. Of some 600,000 distinct CDR3 sequences detected, approximately 15% appear once; the ten largest clones hold about 7.6%. Only a few counts were recorded for this clonotype. The CDR3 runs 14 residues. The germline CDR1 and CDR2 sequences are SGHVS and FQNEAQ. V was trimmed by 2 bases and J by 12 bases, leaving 20 bases between them. Specimen: PBMCs from blood, collected 14 to 15 days before vaccination. The TCR sequence derives from a man in his fifties or sixties who received an inactivated influenza vaccine. This chain uses TRBV7-8 with TRBJ2-7; no firm D call. CDR3 nucleotides: TGTGCCAGCAGCTTATCGGGTCAAACTCCCAGGTGGTACTTC. Protein sequence: CASSLSGQTPRWYF.